This T cell receptor beta chain is from a study of T cell responses to AZD1222 COVID-19 vaccine. Libraries were prepared by immunoSEQ multiplex PCR; TCRdb keeps only in-frame clonotypes and omits some of them. The table records approximately 150,000 clones, approximately 88% of them present only once. This clone was picked up a small number of times. Its specificity is not known. Second-dose recipients at about 4 or about 12 weeks were treated as one pooled group. Germline V gene data show CDR1 as SNHLY and CDR2 as FYNNEI. The V end lost 7 bases, the J end lost 11 bases, and 18 bases lay between the germline ends. The CDR3 runs 14 residues. Whole-study results and caveats: Spike-specific TCR breadth rose after two AZD1222 doses, and depth rose as well.

This sample comprised peripheral blood, obtained 28 days after the second AZD1222 dose. This chain connects TRBV2 to TRBJ1-6; D is perhaps TRBD1 (5 bases). This TCR was recovered from an adult who received the AZD1222 COVID-19 vaccine. The CDR3 reads CASKRDYPGTPLHF. CDR3 sequence (DNA): TGTGCCAGCAAGAGGGACTACCCGGGGACACCCCTCCACTTT. Together with reference TRBV2 and TRBJ1-6, the CDR3 gives the full variable domain: EPEVTQTPSHQVTQMGQEVILRCVPISNHLYFYWYRQILGQKVEFLVSFYNNEISEKSEIFDDQFSVERPDGSNFTLKIRSTKLEDSAMYFCASKRDYPGTPLHFGNGTRLTVT.